This TCR beta chain emerged from a study of cytomegalovirus exposure and HLA in healthy donors. General study findings and limits: In a later analysis, TCR beta V- and J-gene trimming was associated with a missense DCLRE1C variant. Only CMV serostatus was available as immune exposure information.

PCR involved 60 Vbeta and 13 Jbeta primers. Only in-frame clones appear in the TCRdb table, and some are missing; sequencing was by immunoSEQ multiplex PCR. The data show around 190,000 clones, around 80% seen once. V lost 6 bases to trimming and J lost 7 bases, with 12 bases between them. This CDR3 spans 13 amino acids. Germline CDR1 is SGHAT and CDR2 is FQNNGV. Donors were ostensibly healthy at sampling, although undocumented immune exposures were probable. Note on this clone: What it binds is unknown.

Input material: PBMCs. The sequence derives from a man aged 30-40 years in good health and CMV-seronegative. This chain links TRBV11-2 with TRBJ2-2; unclear D gene. The DNA of the CDR3 is TGTGCCAGCAGACCCCGGTCCCACGGGGAGCTGTTTTTT. Translation: CASRPRSHGELFF. Together with reference TRBV11-2 and TRBJ2-2, the CDR3 gives the full variable domain: EAGVAQSPRYKIIEKRQSVAFWCNPISGHATLYWYQQILGQGPKLLIQFQNNGVVDDSQLPKDRFSAERLKGVDSTLKIQPAKLEDSAVYLCASRPRSHGELFFGEGSRLTVL.